This T cell receptor (beta chain) originates from a study of blood T cell repertoires in COVID-19. Study at large: Sites in the United States, Italy and Spain provided acute and convalescent COVID-19 samples.

Per the study methods: The authors estimated nucleated cell counts from reference gene primer amplification. The table came from immunoSEQ multiplex PCR; TCRdb's copy has only in-frame clones and leaves some out. From that table come the V and J calls and clone size; the DNA was used to work out D and trimming. The table records some 80,000 clones, 70% to 90% of them present only once. This CDR3 has 16 residues. Losses at the gene ends were 6 bases for V and 9 bases for J; bases not matched to a gene: 17. Germline lookup yields CDR1 MDHEN and CDR2 SYDVKM. V is TRBV28 and J is TRBJ2-1; 7 bases are a match to TRBD2. The sample consisted of peripheral blood. This receptor was taken from an elderly man with active or convalescent COVID-19. The CDR3 sequence is CASSLGLFTSEGEQFF. DNA of the CDR3: TGTGCCAGCAGCCTAGGACTGTTTACTAGCGAGGGTGAGCAGTTCTTC.